Reported below is one T cell receptor (beta chain). Antigen: not known. TCRdb analysed the reads with MiXCR anew, one entry per CDR3 protein. The sample contains some 320,000 distinct CDR3 sequences, approximately 9.5% of which appear only once. The CDR3 spans 11 residues. The germline V and J ends were trimmed by 1 base and 9 bases, with 7 bases remaining between them. Germline loops: CDR1 DFQATT, CDR2 SNEGSKA (reference sequence). This record comes from a study of T cell repertoires in cytomegalovirus infection. Study summary: It can be stated that public TCR beta signatures indicated CMV infection as well as a matching HLA type. Study-level findings and limits: HLA-C-restricted TCR beta clonotypes specific for CMV led the ex vivo response.

The gene calls are TRBV20-1 and TRBJ2-1; D perhaps matches TRBD2 (6 bases). This receptor was obtained from a human donor in good health (CMV status not recorded). Some clones in this sample may be carry-over from other donors' samples. The specimen sequenced was PBMCs. The CDR3 spells CSARGGGEQFF. The DNA of the CDR3 is TGCAGTGCTAGAGGGGGAGGTGAGCAGTTCTTC.